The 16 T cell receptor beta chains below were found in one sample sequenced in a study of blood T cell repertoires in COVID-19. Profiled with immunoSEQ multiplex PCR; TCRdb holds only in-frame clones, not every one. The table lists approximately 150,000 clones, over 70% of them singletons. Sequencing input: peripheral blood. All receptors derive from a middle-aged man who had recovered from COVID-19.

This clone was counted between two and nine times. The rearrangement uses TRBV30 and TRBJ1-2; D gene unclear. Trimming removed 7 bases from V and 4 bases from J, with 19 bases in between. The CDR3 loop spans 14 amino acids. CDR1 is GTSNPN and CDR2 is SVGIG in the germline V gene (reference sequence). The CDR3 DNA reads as TGTGCCTTGGAGGGCGGGCCGGGTGGCTATGGCTACACCTTC. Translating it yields CALEGGPGGYGYTF.

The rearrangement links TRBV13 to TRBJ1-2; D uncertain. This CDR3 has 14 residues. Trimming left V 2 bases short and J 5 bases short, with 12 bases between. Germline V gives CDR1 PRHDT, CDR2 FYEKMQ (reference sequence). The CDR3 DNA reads TGTGCCAGCAGCTTATATAAGAGATCTTATGGCTACACCTTC. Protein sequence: CASSLYKRSYGYTF.

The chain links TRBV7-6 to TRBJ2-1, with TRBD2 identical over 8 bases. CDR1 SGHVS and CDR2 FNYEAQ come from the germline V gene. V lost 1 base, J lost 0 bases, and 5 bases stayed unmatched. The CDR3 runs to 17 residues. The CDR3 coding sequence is TGTGCCAGCAGCTTAGATTCGCGGGGGGCCTCCTACAATGAGCAGTTCTTC. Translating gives CASSLDSRGASYNEQFF.

For the CDR3, the DNA is TGTGCCAGCAGTGGAGAGAGGGGGGAGACCCAGTACTTC. It codes for CASSGERGETQYF. The rearrangement joins TRBV5-6 to TRBJ2-5; a possible D gene is TRBD1 (6 bases). The ends were cut back, 5 bases at V and 5 bases at J, with 13 bases in the middle. CDR3 length equals 13 residues. CDR1 is SGHDT and CDR2 is YYEEEE in the germline V gene.

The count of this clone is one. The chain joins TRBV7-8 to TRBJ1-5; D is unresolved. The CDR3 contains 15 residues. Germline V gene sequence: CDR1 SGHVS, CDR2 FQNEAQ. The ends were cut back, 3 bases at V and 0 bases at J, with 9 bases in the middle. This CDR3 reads CASSLSRVSNQPQHF. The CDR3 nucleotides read TGTGCCAGCAGCTTGTCCCGGGTTAGCAATCAGCCCCAGCATTTT.

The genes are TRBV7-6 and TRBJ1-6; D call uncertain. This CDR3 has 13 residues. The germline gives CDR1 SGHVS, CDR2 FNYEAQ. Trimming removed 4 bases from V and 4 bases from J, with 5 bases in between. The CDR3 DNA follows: TGTGCCAGCAGCTCGACATATAATTCACCCCTCCACTTT. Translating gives CASSSTYNSPLHF.

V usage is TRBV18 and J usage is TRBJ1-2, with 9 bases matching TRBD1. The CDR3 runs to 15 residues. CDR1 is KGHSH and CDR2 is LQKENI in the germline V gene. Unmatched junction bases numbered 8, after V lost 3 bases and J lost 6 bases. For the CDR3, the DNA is TGTGCCAGCTCACCGCCTCTGGACAGGGGAAATGGCTACACCTTC. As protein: CASSPPLDRGNGYTF.

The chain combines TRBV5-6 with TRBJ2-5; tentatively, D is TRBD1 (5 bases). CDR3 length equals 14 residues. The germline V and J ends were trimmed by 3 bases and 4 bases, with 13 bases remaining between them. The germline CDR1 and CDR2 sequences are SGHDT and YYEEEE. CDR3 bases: TGTGCCAGCAGCTCGCAAGGGGCGGCAGAGACCCAGTACTTC. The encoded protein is CASSSQGAAETQYF.

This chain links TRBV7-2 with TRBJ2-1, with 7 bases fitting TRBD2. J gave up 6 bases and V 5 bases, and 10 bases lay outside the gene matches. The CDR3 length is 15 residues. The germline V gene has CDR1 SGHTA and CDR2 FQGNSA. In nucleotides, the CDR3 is TGTGCCAGCAGCCGTACGAGAAGCGGGGCCAATGAGCAGTTCTTC. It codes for CASSRTRSGANEQFF.

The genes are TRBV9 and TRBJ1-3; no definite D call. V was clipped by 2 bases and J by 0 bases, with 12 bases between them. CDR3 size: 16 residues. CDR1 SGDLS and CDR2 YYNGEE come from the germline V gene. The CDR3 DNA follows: TGTGCCAGCAGCGTGAGAGGAGACGGCTCTGGAAACACCATATATTTT. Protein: CASSVRGDGSGNTIYF.

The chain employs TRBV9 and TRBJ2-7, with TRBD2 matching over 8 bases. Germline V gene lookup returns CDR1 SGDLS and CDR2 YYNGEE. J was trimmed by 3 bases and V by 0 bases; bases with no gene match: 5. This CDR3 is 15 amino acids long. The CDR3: CASSVGPGGGYEQYF. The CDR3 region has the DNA TGTGCCAGCAGCGTAGGGCCCGGGGGGGGCTACGAGCAGTACTTC.

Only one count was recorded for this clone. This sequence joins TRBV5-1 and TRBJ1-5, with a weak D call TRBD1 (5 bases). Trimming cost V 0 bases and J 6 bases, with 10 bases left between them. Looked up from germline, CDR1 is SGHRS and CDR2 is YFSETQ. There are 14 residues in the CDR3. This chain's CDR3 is CASSLVDNIQPQHF. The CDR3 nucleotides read TGCGCCAGCAGCTTGGTGGACAATATTCAGCCCCAGCATTTT.

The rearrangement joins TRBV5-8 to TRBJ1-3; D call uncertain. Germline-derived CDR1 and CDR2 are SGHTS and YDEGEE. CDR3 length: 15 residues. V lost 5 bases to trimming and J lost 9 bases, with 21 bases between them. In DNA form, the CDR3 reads TGTGCCAGCAGGAGAGGGAAGACCTCTGGAGGCACCATATATTTT. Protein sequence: CASRRGKTSGGTIYF.

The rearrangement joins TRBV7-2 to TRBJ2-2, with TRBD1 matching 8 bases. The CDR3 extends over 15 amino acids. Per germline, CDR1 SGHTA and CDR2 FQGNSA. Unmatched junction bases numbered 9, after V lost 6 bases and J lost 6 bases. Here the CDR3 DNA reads TGTGCCAGCAGACCAGACAGGGGTGGGGCCGGGGAGCTGTTTTTT. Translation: CASRPDRGGAGELFF.

The CDR3 region is CASRVAGAVNEQFF. The CDR3 DNA follows: TGTGCCAGCAGAGTAGCGGGGGCCGTCAATGAGCAGTTCTTC. The V and J genes are TRBV7-2 and TRBJ2-1; TRBD2 agrees at 9 bases. With V trimmed by 6 bases and J by 6 bases, 6 bases remained unmatched. The V gene's germline CDR1 is SGHTA and CDR2 FQGNSA. CDR3 length: 14 amino acids.

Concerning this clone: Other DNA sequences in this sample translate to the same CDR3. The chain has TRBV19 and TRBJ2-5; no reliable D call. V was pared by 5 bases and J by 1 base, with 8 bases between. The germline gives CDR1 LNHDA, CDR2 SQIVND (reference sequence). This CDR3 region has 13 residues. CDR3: CASSAGFQETQYF. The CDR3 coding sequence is TGTGCCAGTAGTGCAGGTTTCCAAGAGACCCAGTACTTC.